This TCR beta chain appears in the sequencing data of a study of CD8+ T cells in alopecia areata (dated by TCRdb to between 2018 and 2020). Notes on the research overall: The treated patients took part in an open-label pilot trial in which moderate-to-severe alopecia areata was treated with oral tofacitinib at 5 to 10 mg twice daily. Tofacitinib-treated patients had biopsies at baseline and at 4 and 24 weeks of treatment, with a later scalp biopsy in several patients. Disease severity in treated patients was measured with the SALT score, which quantifies the percentage of affected scalp surface area. The study used high-throughput TCRbeta sequencing to examine T cell clonal expansion in alopecia areata, in both the C3H/HeJ mouse model and human patients. RNA was obtained with the PAXgene miRNA kit for fixed scalp, the miRNeasy kit for PBMCs, and the RNeasy kit for mouse skin. Scalp clonality was compared among normal scalp (n=4), patchy alopecia areata scalp (n=8), and alopecia totalis/universalis scalp (n=8). Human TCRbeta sequencing covered scalp tissue and sorted CD4+ and CD8+ peripheral blood T cells from patchy and totalis/universalis alopecia areata patients and healthy controls. TCRbeta CDR3 regions were amplified by immunoSEQ multiplex PCR with 35 Vbeta forward and 13 Jbeta reverse primers. Tofacitinib was given for 6 to 18 months, followed by 6 months of follow-up off drug to assess delayed response and recurrence.

Broad study findings and their caveats: Many expanded lesional clones were found to persist in scalp and blood during tofacitinib treatment, and relapse after treatment cessation may be partly explained by this persistence. Shared TCR sequences between patients were less evident than in mice, which may be partly attributable to HLA diversity in the patient population. Compared with normal scalp, lesional scalp, particularly in alopecia totalis/universalis, had higher clonality and more expanded CD8+ clones, which suggests antigenic drive. Scalp TCR repertoire analysis is complicated because resident alphabeta T cells in normal human skin are also sequenced, whereas mouse skin is dominated by gammadelta T cells. Because the treated cohort was small and had just a single nonresponder, larger studies are needed to establish links between baseline CD8+ expansion and response. Tofacitinib significantly decreased scalp clonality and the number of expanded CD8+ clones among the top 100 scalp clones.

To note about this clone: Its antigen is currently not known. Base qualities were left out, and no much larger clone turns up one base away.

Taken with the paper, the label for treatment or condition translates to: oral pan-JAK inhibitor, 5-10 mg twice daily. Lesional scalp punch biopsies and peripheral blood were collected from alopecia areata patients. PBMCs were isolated by density centrifugation and stained for CD3, CD4 and CD8, and CD4+ and CD8+ T cells were sorted on a FACSAria. The protocol used for the library was the immunoSEQ multiplex PCR assay. RNA was extracted from all samples and reverse transcribed into cDNA as template for TCR sequencing. First-strand cDNA was synthesized with SuperScript III using a 2:1 mix of oligo-dT and random hexamers. A synthetic immune receptor repertoire was used to gauge amplification bias, and whatever bias remained was removed computationally. In the authors' own workflow: After raw reads were preprocessed to remove errors, the CDR3 was defined following IMGT conventions as running from the conserved cysteine to phenylalanine. Clonality was computed as 1 minus the Shannon entropy, with the entropy normalized by log2 of the number of productive unique TCRs. Scalp TCRbeta sequences were cross-referenced with sorted blood CD4 and CD8 repertoires so that the CD4 or CD8 identity of scalp clones could be inferred. Drawn from immuneACCESS, this table holds only the in-frame rearrangements with V and J called that TCRdb kept. Clones are partly lost; checked studies trace under half to an unresolved V gene and leave the rest unexplained. Clone size and V and J calls were adopted from that table, with D and trimming inferred from the DNA. The sample contains about 97,000 clones, just under 60% of them found a single time. Of the sample, about a sixth falls within the top ten clones.

V is cut back by 4 bases and J by 3 bases, with 14 bases in the junction unmatched. The CDR3 holds 18 amino acids from the cysteine to the phenylalanine. Only CDR3 DNA remains: 54 bases, in frame from the first base. For CDR1 and CDR2, the germline V gene lists MNHNS and SASEGT. The clonotype originates from a human donor with alopecia areata. The source was CD8+ T cells sorted from blood, collected at approximately week 56, from a patient treated with tofacitinib. The V and J genes are TRBV6-1 and TRBJ2-7, and 11 junctional nucleotides match TRBD1. Read as DNA, the sequence is TGTGCCAGCAGTGCGACGCCATCCCGGGACAGGGGGAACTACGAGCAGTACTTC. Its translation reads: CASSATPSRDRGNYEQYF.